Here is one TCR beta chain with its context. Its antigen is unknown. The sample is drawn from a study of shared clonotypes between healthy human individuals. The overall study: There were three CD4 naive, three CD4 memory, two CD8 naive and one CD8 memory plates per donor. Regarding the study as a whole: Clonotype sharing among donors, it was expected, would be affected by sequencing depth. Compared with clonotypes that all four donors shared, non-shared clonotypes had lower generation probabilities.

Germline V gene sequence: CDR1 ENHRY, CDR2 SYGVKD. The CDR3 covers 13 residues. Trimming pared 3 bases from V and 4 bases from J, leaving 6 bases between. Some clones are missing from TCRdb's copy, which holds only in-frame ones; the method was immunoSEQ multiplex PCR. The repertoire has roughly 1,600,000 clones, 98% of them found once; the top ten carry roughly 0.36%. V gene TRBV10-3 combines with J gene TRBJ2-2; D gene uncertain. The TCR originated in a man in his thirties or forties in good health. Sequenced: naive CD4+ T cells sorted from blood. Subset given: CD45RA+ positively selected. DNA for the CDR3: TGTGCCATCAGTGAAATGGTCACCGGGGAGCTGTTTTTT. Its translation is CAISEMVTGELFF.